These 16 T cell receptor beta chains share one sample of origin, sequenced in a study of blood T cell repertoires in COVID-19. TCRdb keeps only in-frame clones here, not all; method: immunoSEQ multiplex PCR. The sample consists of about 230,000 clones, under 85% of them appearing once. Sequenced input: PBMCs or T cells enriched from blood (not recorded which). All receptors come from a man in his sixties who had recovered from COVID-19.

The chain is built from TRBV2 and TRBJ2-7, with D perhaps TRBD2 (6 bases). Germline loops: CDR1 SNHLY, CDR2 FYNNEI. This CDR3 region has 15 residues. V was trimmed by 6 bases and J by 0 bases, leaving 15 bases between them. This CDR3 reads CASRRGGASSYEQYF. The CDR3 coding sequence is TGTGCCAGCAGGCGGGGCGGGGCTAGCTCCTACGAGCAGTACTTC.

The table lists this clone with a count of one. This sequence joins TRBV6-2 or TRBV6-3 and TRBJ2-2; D remains ambiguous. Trimming removed 3 bases at V and 4 bases at J, with 9 bases between. This CDR3 has 14 amino acids. Per germline, CDR1 MNHEY and CDR2 SVGEGT. The CDR3 region is CASSYLGGTGELFF. For the CDR3, the DNA is TGTGCCAGCAGTTATCTTGGCGGCACCGGGGAGCTGTTTTTT.

The chain links TRBV7-8 to TRBJ1-2; D is uncertain. The CDR3 length is 14 residues. Germline loops: CDR1 SGHVS, CDR2 FQNEAQ. Trimming left V 1 base short and J 8 bases short, with 14 bases between. CDR3: CASSLEGGLGGYTF. The CDR3 DNA is TGTGCCAGCAGCTTAGAGGGAGGGCTGGGAGGCTACACCTTC.

The CDR3 protein is CASSLRDRGPNTGELFF. CDR3 in DNA: TGTGCCAGCTCACTGCGGGACAGGGGGCCGAACACCGGGGAGCTGTTTTTT. The chain links TRBV18 to TRBJ2-2; 12 nucleotides match TRBD1. V shed 4 bases and J 0 bases; nucleotides not matched to a gene: 3. CDR1 is KGHSH, CDR2 LQKENI, per germline. The CDR3 runs to 17 residues.

The J gene is TRBJ1-5, the V gene TRBV4-1, with TRBD1 as a possible D gene (5 bases). Germline CDR1 reads MGHRA; CDR2 reads YSYEKL. This CDR3 contains 16 residues. Trimming left V 0 bases short and J 2 bases short, with 11 bases between. CDR3 nucleotides: TGCGCCAGCAGCCAAGATTTGGGGCAGGGCAATCAGCCCCAGCATTTT. Its protein product is CASSQDLGQGNQPQHF.

The V call is TRBV21-1, the J call TRBJ1-5; TRBD1 is the table's D call and was not checked against the DNA. TRBV21-1 is annotated as a pseudogene. CDR3 size: 15 residues. CDR3 amino acids: CASSKATGADQPQHF. For the CDR3, the DNA is TGTGCCAGCAGCAAAGCTACAGGGGCGGATCAGCCCCAGCATTTT.

The chain joins TRBV7-9 to TRBJ2-3; 12 nucleotides line up with TRBD2. The CDR3 is made up of 16 amino acids. Germline V gene sequence: CDR1 SEHNR, CDR2 FQNEAQ (reference sequence). The junction had 7 bases not matched to a gene; V was cut back by 6 bases and J by 3 bases. This CDR3 reads CASSRTSGGSTDTQYF. The DNA for the CDR3 is TGTGCCAGCAGTCGCACTAGCGGGGGGTCTACAGATACGCAGTATTTT. The variable domain in full, completed from reference TRBV7-9 and TRBJ2-3, reads DTGVSQNPRHKITKRGQNVTFRCDPISEHNRLYWYRQTLGQGPEFLTYFQNEAQLEKSRLLSDRFSAERPKGSFSTLEIQRTEQGDSAMYLCASSRTSGGSTDTQYFGPGTRLTVL.

This clone was picked up a small number of times. The chain recombines TRBV6-5 with TRBJ2-7, with TRBD1 matching over 8 bases. V lost 6 bases and J lost 5; bases outside the gene matches: 6. The V gene's germline CDR1 is MNHEY and CDR2 SVGAGI. The CDR3 consists of 13 residues. In nucleotides, the CDR3 is TGTGCCAGCAGCCCGACAGGGGACAACGAGCAGTACTTC. Its translation is CASSPTGDNEQYF.

The chain recombines TRBV4-2 with TRBJ1-1; tentative D call: TRBD1 (6 bases). The CDR3 spans 15 residues. Deletions cut 4 bases from V and 0 bases from J, with 12 bases between. The germline gives CDR1 LGHNA, CDR2 YNFKEQ. The CDR3 loop is CASSPGHNMNTEAFF. In DNA form, the CDR3 reads TGTGCCAGCAGCCCGGGACACAACATGAACACTGAAGCTTTCTTT.

As DNA, the CDR3 is TGTGCCACCAACGCAGGAAATTCAGGGGAGCTGTTTTTT. It codes for CATNAGNSGELFF. The chain links TRBV7-9 to TRBJ2-2; D call uncertain. The V gene's germline CDR1 is SEHNR and CDR2 FQNEAQ (reference sequence). The CDR3 sequence is 13 residues long. Trimming removed 10 bases from V and 8 bases from J, with 17 bases in between.

The CDR3 spells CASTSGNQPQHF. The CDR3 coding sequence is TGTGCCAGCACCTCAGGCAATCAGCCCCAGCATTTT. The V and J genes are TRBV28 and TRBJ1-5; unclear D gene. The CDR3 length is 12 residues. In germline, CDR1 is MDHEN, CDR2 SYDVKM. Trimming stripped 7 bases from V and 2 bases from J, with 6 bases between.

V gene TRBV9 combines with J gene TRBJ1-2; D uncertain. Looked up from germline, CDR1 is SGDLS and CDR2 is YYNGEE. The V end lost 0 bases, the J end lost 8 bases, and 23 bases lay between the germline ends. The length of the CDR3 is 17 residues. The CDR3 DNA follows: TGTGCCAGCAGCGTAGGTCCGGGAGGTTTTTCCTTCCGGGGCTACACCTTC. It encodes CASSVGPGGFSFRGYTF.

CDR3 residues: CASSKSLAGGVKNTGELFF. The CDR3 DNA follows: TGTGCCAGCAGCAAATCACTAGCGGGGGGCGTCAAGAACACCGGGGAGCTGTTTTTT. The rearrangement uses TRBV21-1 and TRBJ2-2; TRBD2, as called in the table, went unchecked against the DNA. TRBV21-1 counts as a pseudogene. The CDR3 contains 19 residues.

This chain connects TRBV21-1 to TRBJ2-2; the DNA was not compared with TRBD1, the D call given in the table. TRBV21-1 is reported as a pseudogene. This CDR3 region has 16 residues. In DNA form, the CDR3 reads TGTGCCAGCAGCAAAGGCCAGGGGGAGAACACCGGGGAGCTGTTTTTT. It yields the protein CASSKGQGENTGELFF.

This chain uses TRBV27 with TRBJ2-7; 14 positions agree with TRBD2. The CDR3 has 18 residues. CDR1 is MNHEY, CDR2 SMNVEV, per germline (reference sequence). J gave up 3 bases and V 5 bases, and 12 bases lay outside the gene matches. CDR3 coding DNA: TGTGCCAGCAGTCCCAGACTAGCGGGGGGGCCGAGAAACTACGAGCAGTACTTC. Protein product: CASSPRLAGGPRNYEQYF.

The chain uses TRBV5-6 and TRBJ2-5; weak D call: TRBD1 (6 bases). The length of the CDR3 is 15 residues. Germline CDR1 and CDR2: SGHDT and YYEEEE. The germline V and J ends were trimmed by 0 bases and 4 bases, with 13 bases remaining between them. CDR3 residues: CASSLDLQGGETQYF. CDR3 coding DNA: TGTGCCAGCAGCTTGGATTTACAGGGTGGAGAGACCCAGTACTTC.